This record covers a single T cell receptor (beta chain). The antigen is not known. All of the donors resided in Nashville, Tennessee, and each was a Caucasian adult. The source of the sample is a study of shared clonotypes between healthy human individuals. Clones were sequenced by immunoSEQ multiplex PCR, and TCRdb holds only the in-frame ones, with some missing. The data contain 2 million to 3 million clones, 90% to 95% of them singletons. The CDR3 is made up of 15 amino acids. Trimming took off 3 bases at V and 4 bases at J, with 15 bases between the two ends. CDR1 is MNHEY and CDR2 is SMNVEV in the germline V gene (reference sequence). Study results and limitations: Some clonotypes were shared by all four sorted-subset donors, while others were not shared. The non-shared ones had lower generation probabilities than the shared ones.

The receptor was derived from a man between 18 and 35 years old in good health. Some clones in this sample may be carry-over from other donors' samples. The V call is TRBV27, the J call TRBJ1-1, with D possibly being TRBD1 (6 bases). Sequenced material: naive CD4+ T cells from PBMCs. Stated subset: CD45RA+ positively selected. The CDR3 DNA reads as TGTGCCAGCAGTTTCTGGGGGGCCGCCCCCACTGAAGCTTTCTTT. Translated, it gives CASSFWGAAPTEAFF.